This TCR beta chain was profiled in a study of shared clonotypes between healthy human individuals. Across the study: Ranging from 18 to 49 in age, donors were a couple of women and a few men.

The table came from immunoSEQ multiplex PCR; TCRdb's copy has only in-frame clones and leaves some out. The sample has 1.4 million to 1.5 million clones; approximately 97% are singletons. Broader study findings: Apart from blood, nothing was sampled; tissue repertoires likely differ. Naive subsets generally had larger estimated richness than memory subsets. Genetic and exposure-history diversity was limited by the small donor number.

Points on this clone: Its antigen remains unidentified.

The sequence was collected from a man aged 30 to 39 in good health. Sequencing was carried out using naive CD4+ T cells sorted from blood. Specified subset: CD45RA+ positively selected.

The CDR3 reads CASSREAPWDNEQFF. Written as DNA, the CDR3 is TGTGCCAGCAGCCGAGAAGCGCCCTGGGACAATGAGCAGTTCTTC. This chain joins TRBV7-9 and TRBJ2-1; D remains unclear. Germline V gene sequence: CDR1 SEHNR, CDR2 FQNEAQ (reference sequence). This CDR3 is built from 15 residues. V lost 5 bases to trimming and J lost 5 bases, with 16 bases between them.